This T cell receptor (beta chain) was obtained from a study of cytomegalovirus exposure and HLA in healthy donors. Whole-study context: The 120 or so validation repertoires matched the roughly 630 first-cohort repertoires in platform, a later analysis reported.

Data came from immunoSEQ multiplex PCR; TCRdb stores just in-frame clones and leaves some out. Of over 150,000 clones listed, 90% to 97% are singletons. Notes on this clone: As yet, its antigen is unknown.

Study results and caveats: The study flagged about 160 TCR beta chains as cytomegalovirus-associated. A later analysis found first-cohort TCR clusters tended to co-occur in the 90 to 150 validation repertoires. High specificity and sensitivity for cytomegalovirus status were reported for the classifier.

The sequence was collected from a woman aged 18-30 years in good health and CMV-seronegative. Sample: PBMCs.

The CDR3 region has the DNA TGTGCCACCAGCGCCGGACAGGCGGCTAATGAAAAACTGTTTTTT. As protein: CATSAGQAANEKLFF. J is TRBJ1-4 and V is TRBV15; 7 bases line up with TRBD1. V shed 5 bases and J 3 bases; nucleotides not matched to a gene: 6. The germline V gene has CDR1 LNHNV and CDR2 YYDKDF (reference sequence). This CDR3 is 15 amino acids long.